This T cell receptor beta chain was documented in a study of cytomegalovirus exposure and HLA in healthy donors. The PCR had 60 Vbeta and 13 Jbeta primers. Only in-frame clones appear in the TCRdb table, and some are missing; sequencing was by immunoSEQ multiplex PCR. The sample shows over 150,000 clones, 77% of them seen only once. CDR1 is SNHLY, CDR2 FYNNEI, per germline. Germline trimming cut 7 bases from V and 3 bases from J; bases unmatched to any gene: 2. This CDR3 is 13 amino acids long. The chain recombines TRBV2 with TRBJ2-3, with TRBD1 matching over 9 bases. The sequence derives from a woman aged 35 to 49 in good health and CMV-seropositive. The sequencing sample was made of PBMCs. The CDR3 here is CASTGQGTDTQYF. The DNA for the CDR3 is TGTGCCAGCACCGGACAGGGGACAGATACGCAGTATTTT.